This T cell receptor (beta chain) was recorded in a study of blood T cell repertoires in COVID-19. Turning to the study itself: Collection of acute and convalescent COVID-19 samples took place in the United States, Italy and Spain.

This CDR3 has 15 amino acids. Between the trimmed V and J ends, which lost 0 bases and 4 bases, there was a span of 11 bases. Germline CDR1 reads SGHDT; CDR2 reads YYEEEE. Generated by immunoSEQ multiplex PCR, the TCRdb table keeps only in-frame clones and is missing some. The profile shows 110,000 or so clones, about 80% of them singletons. This chain uses TRBV5-6 with TRBJ1-3, with a possible D match to TRBD1 (6 bases). Sequenced: peripheral blood. The TCR sequence derives from a middle-aged woman with acute or convalescent COVID-19. This chain's CDR3 is CASSLGQGRGNTIYF. In nucleotides, the CDR3 is TGTGCCAGCAGCTTGGGGCAGGGGAGAGGAAACACCATATATTTT.